These 5 T cell receptor beta chains were all obtained from the same sample, sequenced in a study of beta chain features in type 1 diabetes. Reverse transcribing all isolated RNA meant expressed TCRB transcripts were sequenced. Profiled with immunoSEQ multiplex PCR; TCRdb holds only in-frame clones, not every one. The sample records 130,000 to 150,000 clones, around 50% being singletons. Sample: Tregs from blood. These receptors originate from a man younger than 30 in good health.

The sample holds a few counts of this clone. The chain joins TRBV9 to TRBJ2-7, with no clear D. In germline, CDR1 is SGDLS, CDR2 YYNGEE. Trimming removed 4 bases from V and 3 bases from J, with 5 bases in between. The CDR3 totals 11 residues. CDR3 region: CASSLNYEQYF. The CDR3 DNA reads TGTGCCAGCAGCCTTAACTACGAGCAGTACTTC. Variable domain in full (rest from reference TRBV9 and TRBJ2-7): DSGVTQTPKHLITATGQRVTLRCSPRSGDLSVYWYQQSLDQGLQFLIQYYNGEERAKGNILERFSAQQFPDLHSELNLSSLELGDSALYFCASSLNYEQYFGPGTRLTVT.

This sequence joins TRBV7-9 and TRBJ1-5; D unclear. Trimming pared 4 bases from V and 7 bases from J, leaving 23 bases between. The CDR3 covers 17 residues. Germline CDR1 SEHNR, CDR2 FQNEAQ (reference sequence). CDR3 sequence (DNA): TGTGCCAGCAGCTCCTTTTTTGGAGCGGCGATTGGGCAGCCCCAGCATTTT. Its protein is CASSSFFGAAIGQPQHF.

This chain links TRBV6-5 with TRBJ2-7, with 9 bases lining up with TRBD2. The CDR3 has 15 amino acids. V was clipped by 6 bases and J by 4 bases; unmatched bases: 10. The germline V gene has CDR1 MNHEY and CDR2 SVGAGI. Here the CDR3 DNA reads TGTGCCAGCAGGCGTAGCGGGGGAACGAGTTACGAGCAGTACTTC. Its protein is CASRRSGGTSYEQYF.

The sample holds a few counts of this clone. CDR3 residues: CASSLVSTGRRVTYNEQFF. Here the CDR3 DNA reads TGTGCCAGCAGCTTAGTTTCGACAGGTAGGAGAGTTACCTACAATGAGCAGTTCTTC. The chain couples TRBV7-2 to TRBJ2-1; D perhaps matches TRBD1 (6 bases). The CDR3 runs 19 residues. With 1 base removed from V and 2 bases from J, the gap between germline ends came to 21 bases. Germline values: CDR1 SGHTA, CDR2 FQGNSA.

This clone turned up a few times. V usage is TRBV18 and J usage is TRBJ1-1; 7 bases are shared with TRBD1. The CDR3 runs 14 residues. Germline V lookup: CDR1 KGHSH, CDR2 LQKENI. V lost 6 bases, J lost 8 bases, and 12 bases stayed unmatched. The CDR3, as DNA: TGTGCCAGCTCCCCTACCTCCTCGGGACAGGAAGCTTTCTTT. Translation gives CASSPTSSGQEAFF.